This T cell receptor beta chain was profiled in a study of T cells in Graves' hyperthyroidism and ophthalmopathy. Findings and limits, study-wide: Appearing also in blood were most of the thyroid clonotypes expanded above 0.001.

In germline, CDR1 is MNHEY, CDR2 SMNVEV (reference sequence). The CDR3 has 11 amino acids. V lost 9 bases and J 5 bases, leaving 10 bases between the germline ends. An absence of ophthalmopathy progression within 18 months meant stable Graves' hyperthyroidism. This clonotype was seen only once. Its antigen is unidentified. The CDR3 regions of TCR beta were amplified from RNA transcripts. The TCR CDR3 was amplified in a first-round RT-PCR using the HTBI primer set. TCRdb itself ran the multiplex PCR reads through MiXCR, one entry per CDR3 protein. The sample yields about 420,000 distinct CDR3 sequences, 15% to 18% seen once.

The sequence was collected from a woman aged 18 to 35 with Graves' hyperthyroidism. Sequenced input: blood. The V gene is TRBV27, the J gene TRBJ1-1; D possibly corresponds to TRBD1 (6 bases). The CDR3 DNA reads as TGTGCCAGGCAGGGGTGGACTGAAGCTTTCTTT. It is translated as CARQGWTEAFF.